This T cell receptor beta chain was identified in a study of T cell repertoires in cytomegalovirus infection. TCRdb re-called the reads through MiXCR, storing one row per CDR3 protein. The sample shows roughly 920,000 distinct CDR3 sequences, approximately 32% of them seen only once. With respect to this clonotype: Its antigen is unidentified.

General study findings and limits: Totalled public TCR beta family frequency picked out people who carried CMV plus the relevant HLA. CMV-specific TCR beta clonotypes restricted by HLA-C were the ones dominating the ex vivo response.

The J segment lost 11 bases and the V segment lost 5 bases, leaving 12 bases of the junction unmatched. Germline V gene data show CDR1 as SGHAT and CDR2 as FQNNGV. CDR3 length: 14 amino acids. The sequence came from a human donor in good health (CMV status not recorded). Some clones in this sample may be carry-over from other donors' samples. V and J are TRBV11-2 and TRBJ1-1; TRBD1 matches 9 bases. The sequencing here drew on cultured CD8+ T cells from PBMCs, taken from culture after CMV antigen stimulation. In DNA form, the CDR3 reads TGTGCCAGCAGCCTTGGGACAGGGTATGGGAGTGCTTTCTTT. Translating it yields CASSLGTGYGSAFF. Looking up the rest from reference TRBV11-2 and TRBJ1-1 gives the full variable domain: EAGVAQSPRYKIIEKRQSVAFWCNPISGHATLYWYQQILGQGPKLLIQFQNNGVVDDSQLPKDRFSAERLKGVDSTLKIQPAKLEDSAVYLCASSLGTGYGSAFFGQGTRLTVV.